In this sample, the clone carrying this T cell receptor beta chain turned up many times. This sample was included in a study of T-cell memory formation after mild COVID-19. Constant-segment primers were used for 5'RACE, and the resulting TCR alpha and TCR beta cDNA libraries carried sample barcodes and UMIs. TCRdb itself ran the 5' RACE reads through MiXCR, one entry per CDR3 protein. The data contain just over 150,000 distinct CDR3 sequences, 30% to 35% of them singletons. This CDR3 spans 15 amino acids. V was pared by 7 bases and J by 8 bases, with 12 bases of the junction left unmatched. CDR1 is SGHVS and CDR2 is FNYEAQ in the germline V gene.

The specimen was PBMCs or a T cell subset sorted from them (not recorded which). The receptor was isolated from an adult woman who had mild COVID-19 (a few samples of this study predate the infection). Cell type and time point are not known. The chain joins TRBV7-6 to TRBJ2-1; 9 bases are a match to TRBD2. The CDR3 spells CASKRYSGSGDEQFF. CDR3 sequence (DNA): TGTGCCAGCAAAAGATATAGCGGGAGCGGGGATGAGCAGTTCTTC.